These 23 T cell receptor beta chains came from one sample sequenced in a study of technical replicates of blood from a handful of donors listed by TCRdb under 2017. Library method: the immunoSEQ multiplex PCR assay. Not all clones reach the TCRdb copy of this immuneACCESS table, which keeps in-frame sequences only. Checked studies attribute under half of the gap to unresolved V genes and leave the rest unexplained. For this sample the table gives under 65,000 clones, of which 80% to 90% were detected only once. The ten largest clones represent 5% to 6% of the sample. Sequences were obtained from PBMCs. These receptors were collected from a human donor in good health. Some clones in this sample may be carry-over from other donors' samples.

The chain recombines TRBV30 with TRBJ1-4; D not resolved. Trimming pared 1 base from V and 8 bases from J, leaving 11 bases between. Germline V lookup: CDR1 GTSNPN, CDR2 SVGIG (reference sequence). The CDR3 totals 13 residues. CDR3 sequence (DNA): TGTGCCTGGAGTGCGAGGAGAGGAGAAAAACTGTTTTTT. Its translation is CAWSARRGEKLFF.

DNA of the CDR3: TGTGCCAGCAGCTTGAAGTTTGGGGGCGACACTGAAGCTTTCTTT. This gives the protein CASSLKFGGDTEAFF. This chain connects TRBV5-4 to TRBJ1-1; D possibly corresponds to TRBD1 (6 bases). The V and J ends lost 1 base and 3 bases respectively, with 13 bases between them. The germline gives CDR1 SGHNT, CDR2 YYREEE (reference sequence). The CDR3 covers 15 residues.

The CDR3 reads CASSSTGVYGYTF. DNA for the CDR3: TGTGCCAGCAGCTCGACAGGGGTCTATGGCTACACCTTC. The chain employs TRBV7-2 and TRBJ1-2, with 8 bases fitting TRBD1. The CDR3 runs 13 residues. With V trimmed by 4 bases and J by 4 bases, 2 bases remained unmatched. From germline, CDR1 is SGHTA and CDR2 FQGNSA.

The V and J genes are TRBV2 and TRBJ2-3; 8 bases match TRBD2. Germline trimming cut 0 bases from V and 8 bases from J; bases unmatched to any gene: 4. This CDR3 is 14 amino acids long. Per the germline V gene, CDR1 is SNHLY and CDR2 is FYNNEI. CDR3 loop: CASSEAGSGITQYF. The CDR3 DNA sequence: TGTGCCAGCAGTGAAGCCGGTAGCGGGATTACGCAGTATTTT.

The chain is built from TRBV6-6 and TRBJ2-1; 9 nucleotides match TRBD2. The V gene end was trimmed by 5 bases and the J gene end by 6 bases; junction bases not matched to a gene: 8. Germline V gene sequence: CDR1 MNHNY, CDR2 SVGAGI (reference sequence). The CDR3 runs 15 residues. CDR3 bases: TGTGCCAGCAGTCTAGCGGGGATTAAGCCCAATGAGCAGTTCTTC. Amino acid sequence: CASSLAGIKPNEQFF.

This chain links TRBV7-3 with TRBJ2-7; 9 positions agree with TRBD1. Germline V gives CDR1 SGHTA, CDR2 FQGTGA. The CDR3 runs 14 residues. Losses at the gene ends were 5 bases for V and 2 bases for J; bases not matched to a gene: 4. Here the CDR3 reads CASSPGQGPYEQYF. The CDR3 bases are TGTGCCAGCAGCCCGGGACAGGGACCCTACGAGCAGTACTTC.

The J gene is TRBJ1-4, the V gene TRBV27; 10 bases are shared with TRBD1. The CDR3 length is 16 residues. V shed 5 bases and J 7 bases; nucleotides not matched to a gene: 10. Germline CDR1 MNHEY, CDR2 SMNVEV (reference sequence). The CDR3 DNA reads TGTGCCAGCAGTGCAAAGACAGGGGGCCACGGTGAAAAACTGTTTTTT. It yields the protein CASSAKTGGHGEKLFF.

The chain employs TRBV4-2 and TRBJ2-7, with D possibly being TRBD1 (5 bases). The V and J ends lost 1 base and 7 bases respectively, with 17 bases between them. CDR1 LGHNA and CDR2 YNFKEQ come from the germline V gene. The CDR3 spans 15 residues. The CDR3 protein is CASSQAVQGLWEQYF. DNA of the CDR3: TGTGCCAGCAGCCAAGCTGTGCAGGGTTTGTGGGAGCAGTACTTC.

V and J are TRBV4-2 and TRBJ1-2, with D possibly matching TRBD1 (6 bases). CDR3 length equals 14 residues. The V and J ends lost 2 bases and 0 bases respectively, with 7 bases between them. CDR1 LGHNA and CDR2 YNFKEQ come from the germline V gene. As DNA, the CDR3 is TGTGCCAGCAGCCAATGGGGGCCTAACTATGGCTACACCTTC. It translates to CASSQWGPNYGYTF.

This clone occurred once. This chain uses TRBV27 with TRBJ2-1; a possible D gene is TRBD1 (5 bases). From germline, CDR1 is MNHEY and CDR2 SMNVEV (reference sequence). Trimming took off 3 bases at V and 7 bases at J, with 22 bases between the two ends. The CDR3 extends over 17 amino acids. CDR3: CASSFGNKGLGSNEQFF. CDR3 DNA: TGTGCCAGCAGTTTTGGGAATAAGGGGTTAGGATCGAATGAGCAGTTCTTC.

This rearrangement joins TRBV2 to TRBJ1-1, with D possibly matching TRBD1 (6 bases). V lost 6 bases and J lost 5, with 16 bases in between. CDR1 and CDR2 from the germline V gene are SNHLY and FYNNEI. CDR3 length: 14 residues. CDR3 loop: CASRQGYVRTEAFF. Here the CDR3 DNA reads TGTGCCAGCAGGCAGGGGTATGTTAGGACTGAAGCTTTCTTT.

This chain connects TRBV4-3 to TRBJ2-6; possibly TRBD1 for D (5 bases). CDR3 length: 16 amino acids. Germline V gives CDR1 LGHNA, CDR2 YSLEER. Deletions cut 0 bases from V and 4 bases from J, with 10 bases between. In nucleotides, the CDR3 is TGCGCCAGCAGCCAAGATAAGGGGTCCGGGGCCAACGTCCTGACTTTC. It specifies CASSQDKGSGANVLTF.

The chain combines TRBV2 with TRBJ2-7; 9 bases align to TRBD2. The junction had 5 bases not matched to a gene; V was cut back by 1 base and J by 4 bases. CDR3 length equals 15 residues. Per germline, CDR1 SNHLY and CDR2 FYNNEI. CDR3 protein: CASSEGRGGIYEQYF. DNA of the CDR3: TGTGCCAGCAGTGAAGGGCGGGGGGGTATATACGAGCAGTACTTC.

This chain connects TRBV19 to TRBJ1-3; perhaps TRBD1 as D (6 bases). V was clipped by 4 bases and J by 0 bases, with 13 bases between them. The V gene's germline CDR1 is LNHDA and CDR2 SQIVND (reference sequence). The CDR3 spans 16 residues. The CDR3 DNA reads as TGTGCCAGTAGTACCCGGACAGCCACCTCTGGAAACACCATATATTTT. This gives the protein CASSTRTATSGNTIYF.

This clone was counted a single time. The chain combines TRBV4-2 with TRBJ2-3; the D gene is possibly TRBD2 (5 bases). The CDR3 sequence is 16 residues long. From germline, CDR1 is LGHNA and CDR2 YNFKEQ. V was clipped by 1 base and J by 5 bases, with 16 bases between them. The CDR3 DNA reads TGTGCCAGCAGCCAAGGACGGTCTCTAGCCGAAGATACGCAGTATTTT. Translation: CASSQGRSLAEDTQYF.

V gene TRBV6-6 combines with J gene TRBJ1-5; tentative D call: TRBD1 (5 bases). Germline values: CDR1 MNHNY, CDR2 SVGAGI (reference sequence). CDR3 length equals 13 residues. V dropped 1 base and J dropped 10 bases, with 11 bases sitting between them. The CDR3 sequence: CASSYLQVGPQHF. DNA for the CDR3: TGTGCCAGCAGTTACTTACAGGTCGGTCCCCAGCATTTT.

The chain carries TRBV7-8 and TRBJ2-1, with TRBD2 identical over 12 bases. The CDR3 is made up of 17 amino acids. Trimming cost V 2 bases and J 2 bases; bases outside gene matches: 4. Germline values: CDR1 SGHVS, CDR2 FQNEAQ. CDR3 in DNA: TGTGCCAGCAGCTTACCACGGACTAGCGGGACCTACAATGAGCAGTTCTTC. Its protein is CASSLPRTSGTYNEQFF.

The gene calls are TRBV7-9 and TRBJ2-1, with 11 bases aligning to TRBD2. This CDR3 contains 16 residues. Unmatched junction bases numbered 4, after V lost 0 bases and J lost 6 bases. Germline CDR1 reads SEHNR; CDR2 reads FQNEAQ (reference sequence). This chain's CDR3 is CASSLASGGVFNEQFF. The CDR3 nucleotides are TGTGCCAGCAGCTTAGCTAGCGGGGGGGTCTTCAATGAGCAGTTCTTC.

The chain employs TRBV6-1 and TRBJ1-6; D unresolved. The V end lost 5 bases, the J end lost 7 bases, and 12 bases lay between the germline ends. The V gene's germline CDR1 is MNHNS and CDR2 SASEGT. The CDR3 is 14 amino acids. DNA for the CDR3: TGTGCCAGCAGTATCGGTACAGAGAATTCACCCCTCCACTTT. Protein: CASSIGTENSPLHF.

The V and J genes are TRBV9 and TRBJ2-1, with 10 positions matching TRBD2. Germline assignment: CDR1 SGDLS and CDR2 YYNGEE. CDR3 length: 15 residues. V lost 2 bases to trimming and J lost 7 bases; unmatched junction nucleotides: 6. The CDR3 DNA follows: TGTGCCAGCAGCGTTTCTAGCGGGGGCCAGAATGAGCAGTTCTTC. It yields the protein CASSVSSGGQNEQFF.

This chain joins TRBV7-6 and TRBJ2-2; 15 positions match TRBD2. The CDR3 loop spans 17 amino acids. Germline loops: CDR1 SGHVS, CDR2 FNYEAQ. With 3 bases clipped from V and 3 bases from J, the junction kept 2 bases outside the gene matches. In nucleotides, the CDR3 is TGTGCCAGCAGCTTCGGACTAGCGGGAGGGCACACCGGGGAGCTGTTTTTT. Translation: CASSFGLAGGHTGELFF.

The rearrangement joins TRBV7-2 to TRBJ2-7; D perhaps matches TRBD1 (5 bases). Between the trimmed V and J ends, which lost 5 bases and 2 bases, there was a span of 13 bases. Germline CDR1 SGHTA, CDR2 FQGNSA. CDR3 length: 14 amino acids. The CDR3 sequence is CASSLSDRAYEQYF. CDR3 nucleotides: TGTGCCAGCAGCCTATCAGACAGAGCCTACGAGCAGTACTTC.

In DNA, the CDR3 is TGTGCCAGCAGTCCGACAGGGTTGGAGACCCAGTACTTC. It yields the protein CASSPTGLETQYF. The chain carries TRBV5-5 and TRBJ2-5, with 7 bases matching TRBD1. CDR3 length equals 13 residues. Unmatched junction bases numbered 6, after V lost 5 bases and J lost 5 bases. Germline loops: CDR1 SGHKS, CDR2 YYEKEE (reference sequence).